The 22 T cell receptor beta chains below come from one sample, sequenced in a study of post-analysis software for immune sequencing data. General study results and limits: With TRBV5-6, TRBV5-1 and TRBV20-1 included, 5 or 6 TRBV segments were more frequent in patients than in controls.

Their antigens are not known. Built from TCR beta cDNA, the libraries had unique molecular identifiers in them. TCRdb reprocessed the PCR reads via MiXCR and lists one record per CDR3 protein. The sample records 740,000 or so distinct CDR3 sequences, 53% being singletons. The source material was blood. These receptor sequences come from a girl aged 10 to 17 with multiple sclerosis.

This clonotype was seen more than once but under ten times. CDR3 sequence: CASSFRPSGGTYEQYF. CDR3 coding DNA: TGTGCCAGCAGCTTCCGCCCTAGCGGGGGGACGTACGAGCAGTACTTC. The rearrangement joins TRBV3-1 to TRBJ2-7; 11 bases align to TRBD2. The germline V gene has CDR1 LGHDT and CDR2 YNNKEL (reference sequence). V was pared by 5 bases and J by 4 bases, with 10 bases of the junction left unmatched. The CDR3 extends over 16 amino acids.

This clonotype turned up a few times. The rearrangement joins TRBV28 to TRBJ2-5; D is ambiguous. Germline-derived CDR1 and CDR2 are MDHEN and SYDVKM. Trimming removed 6 bases at V and 5 bases at J, with 10 bases between. The CDR3 has 12 amino acids. The CDR3, as DNA: TGTGCCAGCAGCGGTACGTCGGAGACCCAGTACTTC. Its translation: CASSGTSETQYF.

The chain combines TRBV14 with TRBJ2-1; possible D gene TRBD2, 6 bases. The CDR3 totals 14 residues. Trimming left V 4 bases short and J 8 bases short, with 15 bases between. Germline loops: CDR1 SGHDN, CDR2 FVKESK. CDR3 nucleotides: TGTGCCAGCAGCCGCCGGGACTTTGCCGATGAGCAGTTCTTC. Translation: CASSRRDFADEQFF.

V is TRBV5-1 and J is TRBJ2-5; D ambiguous. Germline CDR1 reads SGHRS; CDR2 reads YFSETQ. The ends were cut back, 2 bases at V and 2 bases at J, with 19 bases in the middle. CDR3 length equals 17 residues. CDR3 in amino acids: CASSLRVLSQKQETQYF. Written as DNA, the CDR3 is TGCGCCAGCAGCTTAAGAGTCCTGTCACAGAAGCAAGAGACCCAGTACTTC.

The chain links TRBV3-1 to TRBJ1-1; D is unclear. Germline V CDR1 and CDR2: LGHDT, YNNKEL (reference sequence). V was pared by 3 bases and J by 1 base, with 9 bases between. CDR3 length equals 14 residues. The CDR3 DNA is TGTGCCAGCAGCCACGGACTTACGAACACTGAAGCTTTCTTT. Its protein product is CASSHGLTNTEAFF.

In nucleotides, the CDR3 is TGTGCCAGCAGCTTAGCGAGCATTCCCCTAGCGGGGGAGAATGAGCAGTTCTTC. It yields the protein CASSLASIPLAGENEQFF. The V gene is TRBV7-9, the J gene TRBJ2-1; 10 bases map to TRBD2. J gave up 7 bases and V 0 bases, and 12 bases lay outside the gene matches. The CDR3 totals 18 residues. Germline V CDR1 and CDR2: SEHNR, FQNEAQ (reference sequence).

In its sample, this clonotype was seen once. The chain carries TRBV6-1 and TRBJ1-1; 10 nucleotides match TRBD1. The CDR3 length is 16 residues. The trim removed 7 bases at V and 5 bases at J, leaving 13 bases unmatched. Looked up from germline, CDR1 is MNHNS and CDR2 is SASEGT. The DNA for the CDR3 is TGTGCCAGCACCCTACCCCGGGACAGGGGATTGACTGAAGCTTTCTTT. This gives the protein CASTLPRDRGLTEAFF.

Note on this clonotype: At one of its ends the junction is not consistent with the germline gene, which may arise from a read error. The chain recombines TRBV7-9 with TRBJ2-6, with 8 bases matching TRBD2. The CDR3 has 19 residues. The germline CDR1 and CDR2 sequences are SEHNR and FQNEAQ (reference sequence). CDR3 nucleotides: TGTGCCAGCAGCTTAGACATCGGGGGGGCCGGGTCTGGGGTCAACGTCCTGACTTTC. Protein sequence: CASSLDIGGAGSGVNVLTF.

The chain is built from TRBV6-6 and TRBJ2-5; 8 positions match TRBD1. This CDR3 is 15 amino acids long. Per the germline V gene, CDR1 is MNHNY and CDR2 is SVGAGI (reference sequence). With 5 bases clipped from V and 4 bases from J, the junction kept 9 bases outside the gene matches. The CDR3 sequence is CASSRTGTQIETQYF. The CDR3 bases are TGTGCCAGCAGTCGGACAGGGACCCAAATAGAGACCCAGTACTTC.

This sequence joins TRBV5-1 and TRBJ1-1; possible D gene TRBD1, 6 bases. The germline gives CDR1 SGHRS, CDR2 YFSETQ. Trimming took 0 bases from V and 9 from J, leaving 12 bases between them. The CDR3 loop spans 13 amino acids. CDR3 in amino acids: CASSLAWGGQAFF. The CDR3, as DNA: TGCGCCAGCAGCTTGGCCTGGGGGGGGCAAGCTTTCTTT.

The genes are TRBV7-8 and TRBJ2-1; D remains ambiguous. CDR1 and CDR2 from the germline V gene are SGHVS and FQNEAQ. The V and J ends lost 4 bases and 3 bases respectively, with 10 bases between them. The CDR3 runs to 14 residues. Written as DNA, the CDR3 is TGTGCCAGCAGCTCGCTTGACTTCTACAATGAGCAGTTCTTC. It encodes CASSSLDFYNEQFF.

The J gene is TRBJ2-4, the V gene TRBV6-6; maybe TRBD1 (5 bases). With 2 bases removed from V and 7 bases from J, the gap between germline ends came to 21 bases. Looked up from germline, CDR1 is MNHNY and CDR2 is SVGAGI (reference sequence). This CDR3 has 17 residues. DNA of the CDR3: TGTGCCAGCAGTTACGTCGGCCGACAGAGGCGTAGGAACATTCAGTACTTC. This codes for CASSYVGRQRRRNIQYF.

The chain is built from TRBV29-1 and TRBJ1-1, with D tentatively TRBD1 (6 bases). Germline V gives CDR1 SQVTM, CDR2 ANQGSEA. This CDR3 is 13 amino acids long. The germline V and J ends were trimmed by 7 bases and 3 bases, with 15 bases remaining between them. This chain's CDR3 is CSAAGQGHTEAFF. The CDR3 coding sequence is TGCAGCGCTGCCGGCCAGGGGCACACTGAAGCTTTCTTT. Variable domain in full (rest from reference TRBV29-1 and TRBJ1-1): SAVISQKPSRDICQRGTSLTIQCQVDSQVTMMFWYRQQPGQSLTLIATANQGSEATYESGFVIDKFPISRPNLTFSTLTVSNMSPEDSSIYLCSAAGQGHTEAFFGQGTRLTVV.

The chain has TRBV7-9 and TRBJ2-5; tentatively, D is TRBD2 (5 bases). Germline-derived CDR1 and CDR2 are SEHNR and FQNEAQ (reference sequence). This CDR3 has 15 residues. Trimming took 1 base from V and 1 from J, leaving 10 bases between them. Here the CDR3 DNA reads TGTGCCAGCAGCTTAGACGGGGTATTCCAAGAGACCCAGTACTTC. Residues: CASSLDGVFQETQYF.

This clonotype has only a few counts. The gene calls are TRBV6-6 and TRBJ1-4; 11 positions agree with TRBD1. Germline V lookup: CDR1 MNHNY, CDR2 SVGAGI (reference sequence). This CDR3 is 16 amino acids long. J gave up 2 bases and V 6 bases, and 5 bases lay outside the gene matches. The CDR3 region is CASSLGQGGTNEKLFF. In DNA form, the CDR3 reads TGTGCCAGCAGCCTGGGACAGGGGGGCACTAATGAAAAACTGTTTTTT.

V and J are TRBV11-1 and TRBJ1-4; D uncertain. This CDR3 is built from 13 residues. Trimming stripped 2 bases from V and 5 bases from J, with 6 bases between. From germline, CDR1 is SGHAT and CDR2 FQDESV (reference sequence). This CDR3 is CASSLLGNEKLFF. Here the CDR3 DNA reads TGTGCCAGCAGCTTACTCGGGAATGAAAAACTGTTTTTT.

This clonotype was recorded only once. The chain's CDR3 is CASSLMVGRGANNEQFF. CDR3 DNA: TGTGCCAGCAGCTTAATGGTGGGACGGGGGGCTAACAATGAGCAGTTCTTC. V is TRBV7-3 and J is TRBJ2-1, with TRBD2 as a possible D gene (7 bases). V was clipped by 1 base and J by 5 bases, with 18 bases between them. Looked up from germline, CDR1 is SGHTA and CDR2 is FQGTGA. This CDR3 region has 17 residues.

This chain connects TRBV7-9 to TRBJ2-7; 9 nucleotides match TRBD1. Per the germline V gene, CDR1 is SEHNR and CDR2 is FQNEAQ (reference sequence). V lost 1 base to trimming and J lost 4 bases; unmatched junction nucleotides: 5. The CDR3 covers 15 residues. The CDR3 nucleotides read TGTGCCAGCAGCTTAGTGGGGACAGGGCCGTACGAGCAGTACTTC. Protein product: CASSLVGTGPYEQYF.

This rearrangement joins TRBV27 to TRBJ2-2, with 11 bases fitting TRBD1. The trim removed 5 bases at V and 3 bases at J, leaving 5 bases unmatched. The CDR3 covers 16 residues. CDR1 is MNHEY, CDR2 SMNVEV, per germline (reference sequence). The CDR3 region has the DNA TGTGCCAGCAGTACGGGGACAGGGGGAGACACCGGGGAGCTGTTTTTT. It yields the protein CASSTGTGGDTGELFF.

The chain has TRBV7-2 and TRBJ2-3, with 9 bases fitting TRBD2. The CDR3 is 18 residues long. J was trimmed by 0 bases and V by 1 base; bases with no gene match: 8. Germline V CDR1 and CDR2: SGHTA, FQGNSA. The CDR3 loop is CASSLVASGETSTDTQYF. CDR3 nucleotides: TGTGCCAGCAGCTTAGTGGCTAGCGGGGAAACTAGCACAGATACGCAGTATTTT. Complete variable domain (other parts from reference TRBV7-2 and TRBJ2-3): GAGVSQSPSNKVTEKGKDVELRCDPISGHTALYWYRQSLGQGLEFLIYFQGNSAPDKSGLPSDRFSAERTGGSVSTLTIQRTQQEDSAVYLCASSLVASGETSTDTQYFGPGTRLTVL.

The chain joins TRBV5-1 to TRBJ2-7; 9 bases agree with TRBD1. Trimming cost V 4 bases and J 0 bases; bases outside gene matches: 5. Germline V gene data show CDR1 as SGHRS and CDR2 as YFSETQ. The CDR3 covers 15 residues. CDR3 sequence reads: CASSVGQGLSYEQYF. The CDR3 region has the DNA TGCGCCAGCAGCGTCGGACAGGGGCTCTCCTACGAGCAGTACTTC. The full variable domain, rest sourced from reference TRBV5-1 and TRBJ2-7, is KAGVTQTPRYLIKTRGQQVTLSCSPISGHRSVSWYQQTPGQGLQFLFEYFSETQRNKGNFPGRFSGRQFSNSRSEMNVSTLELGDSALYLCASSVGQGLSYEQYFGPGTRLTVT.

In its sample, this clonotype was seen a few times. The chain combines TRBV6-6 with TRBJ2-5; 9 bases agree with TRBD2. V trimming: 4 bases; J trimming: 11 bases; junction bases outside the gene matches: 11. This CDR3 region has 14 residues. In germline, CDR1 is MNHNY, CDR2 SVGAGI (reference sequence). The CDR3 DNA reads TGTGCCAGCAGTTCAGGGGGACTAGCATCACAGCAGTACTTC. It encodes CASSSGGLASQQYF.